The text below deals with one T cell receptor beta chain. The repertoire was sequenced with immunoSEQ multiplex PCR; TCRdb's copy has only in-frame clones and lacks some. The sample records about 480,000 clones, approximately 92% being singletons. These data come from a study of blood T cell repertoires in COVID-19. Study background: The analysed material was cDNA or gDNA that came from T cells, B-cell-depleted T cells, or PBMCs.

While infection was still active, Seattle patients were enrolled and then followed longitudinally. This TCR was recovered from a young man with COVID-19, enrolled during active disease. The sequenced material came from peripheral blood.

CDR3: CASSLEREGYQQFF. The CDR3 DNA reads TGTGCCAGCAGCTTAGAGCGGGAGGGATATCAGCAGTTCTTC. V usage is TRBV7-9 and J usage is TRBJ2-1; 10 bases line up with TRBD2. After removal of 1 base from V and 11 bases from J, the junction contained 5 bases not matched to a gene. There are 14 residues in the CDR3. Germline-derived CDR1 and CDR2 are SEHNR and FQNEAQ (reference sequence).